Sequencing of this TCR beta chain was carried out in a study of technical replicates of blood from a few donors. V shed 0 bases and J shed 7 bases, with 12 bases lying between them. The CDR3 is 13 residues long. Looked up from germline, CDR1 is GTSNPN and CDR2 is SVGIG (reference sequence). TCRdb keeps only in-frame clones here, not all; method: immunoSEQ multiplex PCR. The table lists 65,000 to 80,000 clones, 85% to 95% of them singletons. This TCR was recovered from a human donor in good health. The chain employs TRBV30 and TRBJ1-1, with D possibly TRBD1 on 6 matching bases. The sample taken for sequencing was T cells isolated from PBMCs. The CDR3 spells CAWSVPGQHEAFF. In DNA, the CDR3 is TGTGCCTGGAGTGTACCGGGACAACATGAAGCTTTCTTT.